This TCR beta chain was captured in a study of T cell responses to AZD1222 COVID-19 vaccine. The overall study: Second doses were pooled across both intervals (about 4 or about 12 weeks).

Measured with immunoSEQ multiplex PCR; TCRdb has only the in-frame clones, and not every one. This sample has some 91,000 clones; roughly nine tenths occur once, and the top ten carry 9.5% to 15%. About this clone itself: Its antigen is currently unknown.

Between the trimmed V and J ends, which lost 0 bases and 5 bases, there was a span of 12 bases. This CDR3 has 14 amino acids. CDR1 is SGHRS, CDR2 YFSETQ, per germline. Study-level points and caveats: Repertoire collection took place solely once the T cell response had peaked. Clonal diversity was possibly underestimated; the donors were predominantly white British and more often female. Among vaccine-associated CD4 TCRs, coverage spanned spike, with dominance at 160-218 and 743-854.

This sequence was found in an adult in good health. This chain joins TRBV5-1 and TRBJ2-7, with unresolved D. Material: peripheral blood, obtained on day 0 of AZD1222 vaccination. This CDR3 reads CASSLGAPSNEQYF. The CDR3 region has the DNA TGCGCCAGCAGCTTGGGGGCCCCGAGCAACGAGCAGTACTTC.